Listed below are T cell receptor beta chains from one sample, sequenced in a study of shared clonotypes between healthy human individuals. Sequencing was performed with immunoSEQ multiplex PCR; in TCRdb, only in-frame clones are kept and a portion is missing. This sample has about 2 million clones, with 85% to 95% found just once. The sample taken for sequencing was naive CD4+ T cells sorted from blood. These receptor sequences come from a man between 18 and 35 years old in good health. CDR3s include the opening cysteine and the closing phenylalanine or tryptophan. Fields, in order: clone size, V gene, J gene, D gene, CDR3 DNA, CDR3 protein. D genes are given only for firm matches. Expanded clones get a size class; other rows say once, few or many, or leave the size out.

>NA|TRBV30|TRBJ1-4|NA
TGTGCCTGGTCTCCCCGGGCTGAAAAACTGTTTTTT
CAWSPRAEKLFF
>NA|TRBV6-5|TRBJ1-1|NA
TGTGCCAGCAGTTACTGGGGCCGGGCGAACACTGAAGCTTTCTTT
CASSYWGRANTEAFF
>once|TRBV5-1|TRBJ1-5|TRBD1
TGCGCCAGCAGCCCTACAGGGGGTCCTAATCAGCCCCAGCATTTT
CASSPTGGPNQPQHF
>NA|TRBV11-2|TRBJ1-5|TRBD1
TGTGCCAGCAGCCCGGGACAGGGTGGTAATCAGCCCCAGCATTTT
CASSPGQGGNQPQHF
>NA|TRBV6-1|TRBJ2-6|NA
TGTGCCAGCAGTGAAAGTCCAGCCCTAGGGGCCAACGTCCTGACTTTC
CASSESPALGANVLTF
>NA|TRBV27|TRBJ1-2|TRBD1
TGTGCCAGCAGTAGCCCGGACAGGGACCCATATGGCTACACCTTC
CASSSPDRDPYGYTF
>NA|TRBV7-9|TRBJ1-3|NA
TGTGCCGGCCGAGGTAAACAGCCTGGAAACACCATATATTTT
CAGRGKQPGNTIYF
>NA|TRBV5-1|TRBJ1-2|NA
TGCGCCAGCAGCTTGGGGGGTAAGAAGTATGGCTACACCTTC
CASSLGGKKYGYTF
>NA|TRBV4-1|TRBJ2-1|NA
TGCGCCAGCAGCCAACTAGAAACGGAAGAGAATGAGCAGTTCTTC
CASSQLETEENEQFF
>NA|TRBV7-2|TRBJ2-4|NA
TGTGCCAGCAGCTTCTGGGCAGCTGAAAACATTCAGTACTTC
CASSFWAAENIQYF
>once|TRBV7-2|TRBJ2-7|TRBD2
TGTGCCAGCAGCTCAGGAAGCGGGAGAGCCCCCACCGAGCAGTACTTC
CASSSGSGRAPTEQYF
>NA|TRBV19|TRBJ2-7|TRBD2
TGTGCCAGTAGTGACCTAGCGGGAGGCCCCTACGAGCAGTACTTC
CASSDLAGGPYEQYF
>NA|TRBV5-4|TRBJ1-2|NA
TGTGCCAGCAGCTTGGAGTCAGGGAGAAGCACCTTC
CASSLESGRSTF
>NA|TRBV4-1|TRBJ2-1|NA
TGCGCCAGCAGCCAAGATGCTAGGGGGGGGATAGCGGAGTACAATGAGCAGTTCTTC
CASSQDARGGIAEYNEQFF
>NA|TRBV5-1|TRBJ1-5|NA
TGCGCCAGCAGCTTGTCGGGGCAGAGCAATCAGCCCCAGCATTTT
CASSLSGQSNQPQHF
>NA|TRBV4-3|TRBJ2-7|NA
TGCGCCAGCAGCCGCGGGGTCATATCTACCTACGAGCAGTACTTC
CASSRGVISTYEQYF
>NA|TRBV7-9|TRBJ2-6|NA
TGTGCCAGCAGCGCTGGATGGCAGGGAGCTAACTCTGGGGCCAACGTCCTGACTTTC
CASSAGWQGANSGANVLTF
>NA|TRBV19|TRBJ2-5|NA
TGTGCCAGTAGTTTTAATAGGGGAGAGACCCAGTACTTC
CASSFNRGETQYF
>NA|TRBV4-3|TRBJ2-1|NA
TGCGCCAGCAGCCAAGATCAGTACAATGAGCAGTTCTTC
CASSQDQYNEQFF
>NA|TRBV7-9|TRBJ2-7|NA
TGTGCCAGCAGCTTAGTGCGGGAAGCAGTCCCCTACGAGCAGTACTTC
CASSLVREAVPYEQYF
>once|TRBV30|TRBJ1-2|NA
TGTGCCTGGAGTGTATCGACAGTTGGCGGCTACACCTTC
CAWSVSTVGGYTF
>NA|TRBV6-6|TRBJ1-5|NA
TGTGCCAGCACCGACAGGTCCTCTAGCAATCAGCCCCAGCATTTT
CASTDRSSSNQPQHF